This T cell receptor (beta chain) was sequenced in a study of blood T cell repertoires in COVID-19. Germline V gives CDR1 SNHLY, CDR2 FYNNEI. V trimming: 7 bases; J trimming: 3 bases; junction bases outside the gene matches: 4. There are 14 residues in the CDR3. In the original workflow: How many nucleated cells were present was estimated from reference gene primer amplification. Assay: immunoSEQ multiplex PCR; the TCRdb copy retains only in-frame clones and omits some. V, J and clone size are those of that table, while D and trimming were read from the DNA. The repertoire consists of more than 95,000 clones, with roughly 80% occurring once and the leading ten covering about 17%.

V and J are TRBV2 and TRBJ1-4, with 8 bases that match TRBD1. The TCR sequence derives from an elderly man with acute or convalescent COVID-19. Sequenced: peripheral blood. CDR3: CASTRGLSNEKLFF. The DNA of the CDR3 is TGTGCCAGCACCAGGGGGCTTTCTAATGAAAAACTGTTTTTT.